The 27 T cell receptor beta chains presented below share a single source sample, sequenced in a study of graft-versus-host responses after intestinal transplantation. Profiled with immunoSEQ multiplex PCR; TCRdb holds only in-frame clones, not every one. The table has about 110,000 clones, just under 95% seen once. No antigen has been identified for these receptors. Source: unstimulated CD8+ T cells sorted from spleen or lymph node cells, taken before transplant. The source of these receptors is a human donor who was the organ donor for an intestinal transplant.

The V call is TRBV5-5, the J call TRBJ2-7, with D possibly TRBD2 on 6 matching bases. Germline V lookup: CDR1 SGHKS, CDR2 YYEKEE (reference sequence). V lost 4 bases to trimming and J lost 5 bases, with 16 bases between them. The CDR3 runs to 14 residues. The CDR3 spells CASSAGTSSHEQYF. The CDR3 DNA sequence: TGTGCCAGCAGCGCGGGGACTTCATCCCACGAGCAGTACTTC.

This chain connects TRBV11-2 to TRBJ2-3, with D unresolved. V was pared by 0 bases and J by 2 bases, with 9 bases between. The CDR3 totals 15 residues. Germline lookup yields CDR1 SGHAT and CDR2 FQNNGV. In DNA, the CDR3 is TGTGCCAGCAGCTTAGATACCGGTTCCACAGATACGCAGTATTTT. Protein product: CASSLDTGSTDTQYF.

The chain uses TRBV2 and TRBJ2-5; 10 positions match TRBD2. The V gene's germline CDR1 is SNHLY and CDR2 FYNNEI. This CDR3 is built from 17 residues. Trimming cost V 6 bases and J 3 bases; bases outside gene matches: 13. The CDR3 region has the DNA TGTGCCAGCAGCCGTACCCCAGCGGGAGGGCCAGAAGAGACCCAGTACTTC. Translating gives CASSRTPAGGPEETQYF.

The gene calls are TRBV6-1 and TRBJ1-1; D is ambiguous. Trimming cost V 2 bases and J 8 bases, with 9 bases left between them. The CDR3 consists of 12 residues. CDR1 is MNHNS, CDR2 SASEGT, per germline. The CDR3 DNA sequence: TGTGCCAGCAGTGAAACGTCCGCCGAAGCTTTCTTT. It yields the protein CASSETSAEAFF.

This chain links TRBV29-1 with TRBJ2-2; a weak D match, TRBD2 (6 bases). Germline CDR1 is SQVTM and CDR2 is ANQGSEA. V dropped 5 bases and J dropped 5 bases, with 15 bases sitting between them. The CDR3 has 14 residues. The CDR3 region is CSVTLGSRTGELFF. CDR3 coding DNA: TGCAGCGTTACCCTCGGGAGTAGGACCGGGGAGCTGTTTTTT.

The chain couples TRBV19 to TRBJ2-7; 10 bases map to TRBD1. Trimming cost V 4 bases and J 3 bases; bases outside gene matches: 3. CDR3 length equals 14 residues. The germline V gene encodes CDR1 LNHDA and CDR2 SQIVND (reference sequence). The CDR3 nucleotides read TGTGCCAGTAGTACGACAGGGGGCCACTACGAGCAGTACTTC. This sequence encodes CASSTTGGHYEQYF.

This chain connects TRBV5-6 to TRBJ2-3, with a tentative D call TRBD1 (5 bases). Per the germline V gene, CDR1 is SGHDT and CDR2 is YYEEEE. The length of the CDR3 is 12 residues. The V and J ends lost 0 bases and 7 bases respectively, with 6 bases between them. The CDR3 region is CASSLAGNTQYF. The DNA for the CDR3 is TGTGCCAGCAGCTTGGCAGGGAATACGCAGTATTTT.

The V and J genes are TRBV7-2 and TRBJ2-3, with D unresolved. Germline V gene sequence: CDR1 SGHTA, CDR2 FQGNSA. V lost 8 bases and J 4 bases, leaving 13 bases between the germline ends. The CDR3 has 13 amino acids. The CDR3 DNA sequence: TGTGCCAGCCAGTTTTTGTCACCAGATACGCAGTATTTT. It yields the protein CASQFLSPDTQYF.

V usage is TRBV5-1 and J usage is TRBJ1-3, with unresolved D. The germline gives CDR1 SGHRS, CDR2 YFSETQ. CDR3 size: 14 residues. Trimming removed 2 bases at V and 2 bases at J, with 8 bases between. The chain's CDR3 is CASSFGSAGNTIYF. The CDR3 DNA reads as TGCGCCAGCAGCTTCGGGTCGGCTGGAAACACCATATATTTT.

The V gene is TRBV27, the J gene TRBJ2-7; D is unclear. Germline V gives CDR1 MNHEY, CDR2 SMNVEV (reference sequence). The CDR3 length is 13 residues. V dropped 0 bases and J dropped 6 bases, with 9 bases sitting between them. DNA for the CDR3: TGTGCCAGCAGTTTATCAGGGTTAAGCGAGCAGTACTTC. It is translated as CASSLSGLSEQYF.

The V and J genes are TRBV5-1 and TRBJ2-7; the match to TRBD1 covers 9 bases. With 0 bases clipped from V and 3 bases from J, the junction kept 1 base outside the gene matches. Germline lookup yields CDR1 SGHRS and CDR2 YFSETQ. CDR3 length: 14 residues. CDR3 amino acids: CASSLATGGYEQYF. CDR3 DNA: TGCGCCAGCAGCTTGGCGACAGGGGGCTACGAGCAGTACTTC.

The chain is built from TRBV27 and TRBJ1-1; D is possibly TRBD1 (5 bases). Trimming took off 3 bases at V and 1 base at J, with 6 bases between the two ends. The CDR3 spans 13 residues. Germline V gene data show CDR1 as MNHEY and CDR2 as SMNVEV (reference sequence). DNA of the CDR3: TGTGCCAGCAGTTTTGGACAGAACACTGAAGCTTTCTTT. Its translation: CASSFGQNTEAFF.

This clone occurred once. The chain joins TRBV10-3 to TRBJ2-1, with D possibly being TRBD1 or TRBD2 (6 bases each). The CDR3 is made up of 14 amino acids. Per the germline V gene, CDR1 is ENHRY and CDR2 is SYGVKD. Deletions cut 10 bases from V and 1 base from J, with 14 bases between. The CDR3 coding sequence is TGTGCCACCCGGTGGAGGGGGTCCTACAATGAGCAGTTCTTC. Protein: CATRWRGSYNEQFF.

The chain links TRBV4-2 to TRBJ2-2; D remains unclear. Trimming took off 1 base at V and 2 bases at J, with 14 bases between the two ends. The CDR3 is made up of 17 amino acids. In germline, CDR1 is LGHNA, CDR2 YNFKEQ. The CDR3 is CASSQVLGGPNTGELFF. As DNA, the CDR3 is TGTGCCAGCAGCCAAGTCTTGGGCGGCCCAAACACCGGGGAGCTGTTTTTT.

The CDR3 loop is CASSIIQGYEQYF. In DNA, the CDR3 is TGTGCCAGTAGTATAATACAGGGGTACGAGCAGTACTTC. The chain couples TRBV19 to TRBJ2-7; TRBD1 agrees at 7 bases. Trimming cost V 2 bases and J 4 bases; bases outside gene matches: 2. Germline values: CDR1 LNHDA, CDR2 SQIVND (reference sequence). This CDR3 is built from 13 residues.

This chain joins TRBV27 and TRBJ2-1; 10 positions agree with TRBD2. The CDR3 length is 16 residues. Germline CDR1 is MNHEY and CDR2 is SMNVEV (reference sequence). J gave up 8 bases and V 4 bases, and 11 bases lay outside the gene matches. In DNA form, the CDR3 reads TGTGCCAGCAGTTACACGGCTAGCGGGAGCCTCGATGAGCAGTTCTTC. Translating it yields CASSYTASGSLDEQFF.

The J gene is TRBJ2-5, the V gene TRBV28, with 15 positions matching TRBD2. Germline CDR1 reads MDHEN; CDR2 reads SYDVKM. The CDR3 has 15 amino acids. The J segment lost 4 bases and the V segment lost 4 bases, leaving 1 base of the junction unmatched. The CDR3 sequence is CASSSGLAGGETQYF. The CDR3, as DNA: TGTGCCAGCAGTTCGGGACTAGCGGGAGGAGAGACCCAGTACTTC.

The rearrangement uses TRBV6-1 and TRBJ1-1; possibly TRBD1 for D (5 bases). Trimming removed 6 bases from V and 0 bases from J, with 11 bases in between. Germline values: CDR1 MNHNS, CDR2 SASEGT. The CDR3 has 14 amino acids. Here the CDR3 reads CASSLTGMNTEAFF. Written as DNA, the CDR3 is TGTGCCAGCAGCCTAACAGGAATGAACACTGAAGCTTTCTTT.

This clone has a single count. The chain is built from TRBV6-5 and TRBJ2-1; TRBD1 aligns across 7 bases. V lost 3 bases and J lost 9; bases outside the gene matches: 5. CDR1 MNHEY and CDR2 SVGAGI come from the germline V gene. CDR3 length: 13 residues. The CDR3 sequence is CASSYEGGFEQFF. The DNA of the CDR3 is TGTGCCAGCAGTTATGAAGGGGGCTTTGAGCAGTTCTTC.

The chain couples TRBV7-8 to TRBJ1-5; tentative D call: TRBD1 (5 bases). This CDR3 region has 16 residues. Germline V gives CDR1 SGHVS, CDR2 FQNEAQ. V was cut by 0 bases and J by 2 bases, with 11 bases left in between. The CDR3 sequence: CASSLARGRGNQPQHF. The CDR3 DNA follows: TGTGCCAGCAGCTTAGCTAGGGGACGCGGCAATCAGCCCCAGCATTTT.

The chain joins TRBV7-9 to TRBJ2-3; no reliable D call. The germline V gene encodes CDR1 SEHNR and CDR2 FQNEAQ (reference sequence). Trimming cost V 5 bases and J 2 bases, with 8 bases left between them. This CDR3 has 13 amino acids. The CDR3 protein is CASSRYNTDTQYF. CDR3 coding DNA: TGTGCCAGCAGCCGATACAACACAGATACGCAGTATTTT.

The chain is built from TRBV5-4 and TRBJ2-7, with a possible D match to TRBD2 (5 bases). Germline V gene lookup returns CDR1 SGHNT and CDR2 YYREEE (reference sequence). This CDR3 is 13 amino acids long. Between the trimmed V and J ends, which lost 4 bases and 6 bases, there was a span of 14 bases. The CDR3 protein is CASSPTPGVEQYF. CDR3 bases: TGTGCCAGCAGCCCGACCCCCGGGGTCGAGCAGTACTTC.

This clone was recorded only once. The V call is TRBV7-2, the J call TRBJ2-7; D unclear. There are 14 residues in the CDR3. Germline lookup yields CDR1 SGHTA and CDR2 FQGNSA. V was pared by 5 bases and J by 3 bases, with 14 bases between. The CDR3 loop reads CASSPTESYYEQYF. CDR3 bases: TGTGCCAGCAGCCCAACTGAGTCTTACTACGAGCAGTACTTC.

The V and J genes are TRBV20-1 and TRBJ1-1; D ambiguous. V was cut by 6 bases and J by 14 bases, with 13 bases left in between. The CDR3 totals 9 residues. Germline V gene sequence: CDR1 DFQATT, CDR2 SNEGSKA (reference sequence). The CDR3 is CSALGGFFF. The CDR3 coding sequence is TGCAGTGCCCTAGGCGGGTTCTTCTTT.

CDR3 DNA sequence: TGTGCCAGCAGCCCTGGAGGAGTCAATGAAGCTTTCTTT. This translates into CASSPGGVNEAFF. The V and J genes are TRBV6-5 and TRBJ1-1; unclear D gene. Trimming took off 6 bases at V and 7 bases at J, with 15 bases between the two ends. The CDR3 loop spans 13 amino acids. From germline, CDR1 is MNHEY and CDR2 SVGAGI.

The V gene is TRBV19, the J gene TRBJ2-4; TRBD2 might be the D (5 bases). This CDR3 is 13 amino acids long. Trimming pared 5 bases from V and 4 bases from J, leaving 9 bases between. From germline, CDR1 is LNHDA and CDR2 SQIVND (reference sequence). CDR3 loop: CASSESGKNIQYF. The CDR3 nucleotides are TGTGCCAGTAGTGAATCGGGGAAAAACATTCAGTACTTC.

V usage is TRBV27 and J usage is TRBJ2-7; 13 positions match TRBD2. CDR3 length: 17 residues. Germline values: CDR1 MNHEY, CDR2 SMNVEV (reference sequence). The V gene end was trimmed by 3 bases and the J gene end by 2 bases; junction bases not matched to a gene: 7. As DNA, the CDR3 is TGTGCCAGCAGTTTGCGGGGAGGACTAGCGGGGGCCTACGAGCAGTACTTC. It specifies CASSLRGGLAGAYEQYF.